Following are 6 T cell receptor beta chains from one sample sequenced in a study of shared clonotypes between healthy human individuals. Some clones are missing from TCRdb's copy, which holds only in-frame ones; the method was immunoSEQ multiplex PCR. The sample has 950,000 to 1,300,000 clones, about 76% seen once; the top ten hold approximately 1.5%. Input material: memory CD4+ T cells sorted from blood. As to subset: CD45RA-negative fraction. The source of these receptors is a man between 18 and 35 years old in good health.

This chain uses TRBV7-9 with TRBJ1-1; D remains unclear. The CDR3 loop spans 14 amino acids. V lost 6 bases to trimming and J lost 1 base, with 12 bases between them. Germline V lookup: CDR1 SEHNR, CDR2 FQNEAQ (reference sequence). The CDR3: CASSPDTKNTEAFF. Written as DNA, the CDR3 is TGTGCCAGCAGTCCAGACACCAAGAACACTGAAGCTTTCTTT.

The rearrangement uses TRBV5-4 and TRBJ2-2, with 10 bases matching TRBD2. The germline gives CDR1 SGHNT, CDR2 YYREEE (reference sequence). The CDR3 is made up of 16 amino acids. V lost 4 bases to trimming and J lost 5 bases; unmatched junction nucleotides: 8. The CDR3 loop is CASSRPRLAGTGELFF. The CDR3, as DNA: TGTGCCAGCAGCCGCCCCCGACTAGCGGGTACCGGGGAGCTGTTTTTT.

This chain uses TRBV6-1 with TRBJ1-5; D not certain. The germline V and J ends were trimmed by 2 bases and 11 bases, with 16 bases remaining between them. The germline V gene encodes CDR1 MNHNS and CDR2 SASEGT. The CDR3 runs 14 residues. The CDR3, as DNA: TGTGCCAGCAGTGAATGGGGAATAGGCCCAACCCAGCATTTT. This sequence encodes CASSEWGIGPTQHF.

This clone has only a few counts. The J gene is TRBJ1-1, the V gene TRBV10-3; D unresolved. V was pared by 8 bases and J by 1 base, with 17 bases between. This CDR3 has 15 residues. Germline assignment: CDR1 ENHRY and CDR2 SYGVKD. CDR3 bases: TGTGCCATCGGACCCCCAGCCCAATCGAACACTGAAGCTTTCTTT. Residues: CAIGPPAQSNTEAFF.

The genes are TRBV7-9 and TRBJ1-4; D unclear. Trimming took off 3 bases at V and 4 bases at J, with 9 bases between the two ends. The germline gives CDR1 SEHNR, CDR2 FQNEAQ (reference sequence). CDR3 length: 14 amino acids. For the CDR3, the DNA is TGTGCCAGCAGCTTCCCCGAGTTTAATGAAAAACTGTTTTTT. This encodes CASSFPEFNEKLFF.

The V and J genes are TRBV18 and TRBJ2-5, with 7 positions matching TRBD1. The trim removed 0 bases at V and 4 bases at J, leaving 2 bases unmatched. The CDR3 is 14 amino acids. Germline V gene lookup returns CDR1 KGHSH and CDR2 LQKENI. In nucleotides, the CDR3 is TGTGCCAGCTCACCACCGGACAGGATAGAGACCCAGTACTTC. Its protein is CASSPPDRIETQYF.